Listed here are 8 T cell receptor beta chains from one sample, sequenced in a study of cytomegalovirus exposure and HLA in healthy donors. The PCR contained 60 Vbeta and 13 Jbeta primers. Assay: immunoSEQ multiplex PCR; the TCRdb copy retains only in-frame clones and omits some. The data show under 200,000 clones, over 70% seen once. Specimen: PBMCs. These receptors all come from a man aged 40-49 years in good health and CMV-seropositive.

The genes are TRBV4-3 and TRBJ1-4; D is uncertain. V gave up 2 bases and J gave up 8 bases, with 15 bases separating them. Germline V gene sequence: CDR1 LGHNA, CDR2 YSLEER. The CDR3 has 15 amino acids. The CDR3 spells CASSQIGPGREKLFF. As DNA, the CDR3 is TGCGCCAGCAGCCAAATTGGTCCGGGGAGGGAAAAACTGTTTTTT.

The V call is TRBV19, the J call TRBJ2-7, with D perhaps matching TRBD2 (6 bases). Trimming left V 3 bases short and J 3 bases short, with 9 bases between. Germline CDR1 is LNHDA and CDR2 is SQIVND (reference sequence). The length of the CDR3 is 13 residues. The chain's CDR3 is CASSIGRDYEQYF. The CDR3, as DNA: TGTGCCAGTAGTATTGGGCGGGACTACGAGCAGTACTTC. The full variable domain, rest sourced from reference TRBV19 and TRBJ2-7, is DGGITQSPKYLFRKEGQNVTLSCEQNLNHDAMYWYRQDPGQGLRLIYYSQIVNDFQKGDIAEGYSVSREKKESFPLTVTSAQKNPTAFYLCASSIGRDYEQYFGPGTRLTVT.

The chain links TRBV5-8 to TRBJ2-1; 8 bases fit TRBD2. The CDR3 has 16 amino acids. The V gene end was trimmed by 1 base and the J gene end by 2 bases; junction bases not matched to a gene: 5. CDR1 and CDR2 (germline): SGHTS, YDEGEE. The DNA for the CDR3 is TGTGCCAGCAGCTTGCACGGGAGGGGGACCTACAATGAGCAGTTCTTC. Its protein product is CASSLHGRGTYNEQFF. The complete variable domain, with remaining parts taken from reference TRBV5-8 and TRBJ2-1, reads EAGVTQSPTHLIKTRGQQATLRCSPISGHTSVYWYQQALGLGLQFLLWYDEGEERNRGNFPPRFSGRQFPNYSSELNVNALELEDSALYLCASSLHGRGTYNEQFFGPGTRLTVL.

The chain combines TRBV2 with TRBJ2-7, with 7 bases lining up with TRBD2. The CDR3 consists of 14 residues. CDR1 and CDR2 (germline): SNHLY, FYNNEI. Losses at the gene ends were 6 bases for V and 0 bases for J; bases not matched to a gene: 5. The CDR3 DNA follows: TGTGCCAGCAGACCTACTAGCGCCTCCTACGAGCAGTACTTC. Its protein product is CASRPTSASYEQYF.

The chain joins TRBV20-1 to TRBJ2-4; 7 nucleotides match TRBD1. Germline values: CDR1 DFQATT, CDR2 SNEGSKA (reference sequence). CDR3 size: 11 residues. Trimming removed 6 bases from V and 9 bases from J; junction bases left unmatched: 5. In DNA, the CDR3 is TGCAGTGCCACCAGGGGGAGCATTCAGTACTTC. This translates into CSATRGSIQYF.

This clone has just one count. Other DNA variants within this sample encode the same CDR3. The chain carries TRBV7-2 and TRBJ2-5, with D possibly matching TRBD1 (6 bases). The CDR3 extends over 14 amino acids. V lost 5 bases to trimming and J lost 1 base, with 11 bases between them. Germline loops: CDR1 SGHTA, CDR2 FQGNSA. The DNA for the CDR3 is TGTGCCAGCAGCCCAGGACAGCGCCAAGAGACCCAGTACTTC. It codes for CASSPGQRQETQYF.

This clone has a single count. The chain combines TRBV2 with TRBJ2-3; 10 nucleotides agree with TRBD2. After removal of 3 bases from V and 2 bases from J, the junction contained 20 bases not matched to a gene. The germline CDR1 and CDR2 sequences are SNHLY and FYNNEI. The CDR3 is made up of 21 amino acids. CDR3 nucleotide sequence: TGTGCCAGCAGTGATCCTAGCGGGAGTGTCAAAGTTGCTGGGGTCACAGATACGCAGTATTTT. Protein sequence: CASSDPSGSVKVAGVTDTQYF.

The rearrangement links TRBV6-1 to TRBJ2-3; no reliable D call. The CDR3 consists of 14 residues. With 5 bases removed from V and 0 bases from J, the gap between germline ends came to 9 bases. CDR1 and CDR2 (germline): MNHNS, SASEGT. This chain's CDR3 is CASSPSLSTDTQYF. The CDR3 DNA follows: TGTGCCAGCAGTCCCTCTCTCAGCACAGATACGCAGTATTTT.